The rows below give T cell receptor beta chains drawn from one sample of a study of neoadjuvant nivolumab and ipilimumab in lung cancer. TCRdb's table, derived via immunoSEQ multiplex PCR, lists solely in-frame clones and lacks some. The sample shows about 27,000 clones, approximately 80% of them seen only once. Sequencing was performed on tumor tissue, taken after neoadjuvant nivolumab, alone or with ipilimumab, at or shortly before surgery. The receptors here all came from an adult with non-small cell lung cancer. CDR3s include the opening cysteine and the closing phenylalanine or tryptophan. D genes are given only for firm matches. Clone sizes are given selectively: once, few, many, or a class where the clone is expanded.

v_gene	j_gene	d_gene	abundance	CDR3nt	CDR3aa
TRBV30	TRBJ2-7	.	few	TGTGCCTGGAGTAGACAGGACTCCTACGAGCAGTACTTC	CAWSRQDSYEQYF
TRBV18	TRBJ2-1	.	.	TGTGCCAGCTCCCCCGCAAATGAGCAGTTCTTC	CASSPANEQFF
TRBV7-2	TRBJ2-1	.	few	TGTGCCAGCAGCTTAGGCGCCCAGAGATACAATGAGCAGTTCTTC	CASSLGAQRYNEQFF
TRBV5-4	TRBJ2-7	.	.	TGTGCCAGCAGCTCTGCCGGGACCCCGGGCTACGAGCAGTACTTC	CASSSAGTPGYEQYF
TRBV19	TRBJ1-2	.	few	TGTGCCAGTAGTATAGATCGTTCGGGCGATCCCACCTTC	CASSIDRSGDPTF
TRBV5-5	TRBJ1-5	TRBD1	.	TGTGCCAGCAGCTCCTCAGGGGGCGGGAATCAGCCCCAGCATTTT	CASSSSGGGNQPQHF
TRBV30	TRBJ2-7	TRBD2	.	TGTGCCTGGAGTAGGATTAGCGGGGGCGAATCCTACGAGCAGTACTTC	CAWSRISGGESYEQYF
TRBV7-2	TRBJ2-6	.	.	TGTGCCAGCAGCTCGGGGTGGGGAGACTCTGGGGCCAACGTCCTGACTTTC	CASSSGWGDSGANVLTF
TRBV11-2	TRBJ1-1	.	.	TGTGCCAGCAGCTTAGAGCAGGAGAACACTGAAGCTTTCTTT	CASSLEQENTEAFF
TRBV4-1	TRBJ2-4	.	.	TGCGCCAGCAGCCTGTCGATTGACAGTCAACTTGGATATCTAGCCAAAAACATTCAGTACTTC	CASSLSIDSQLGYLAKNIQYF
TRBV2	TRBJ1-2	.	few	TGTGCCAGCAACGTAGACAGGATCAAATATGGCTACACCTTC	CASNVDRIKYGYTF
TRBV5-1	TRBJ2-5	.	.	TGCGCCAGCAGCTTGGACGGGGCCCGGGGGACCCAGTACTTC	CASSLDGARGTQYF